This T cell receptor beta chain was identified in a study of T cell responses to AZD1222 COVID-19 vaccine. The CDR3 is 13 residues long. V was pared by 5 bases and J by 8 bases, with 5 bases of the junction left unmatched. Per the germline V gene, CDR1 is SNHLY and CDR2 is FYNNEI. The data were produced by immunoSEQ multiplex PCR, yet TCRdb's version contains in-frame clones alone and is incomplete. This table has fewer than 150,000 clones, over 75% appearing once. The sample was peripheral blood, taken on day 0 of AZD1222 vaccination. The receptor was derived from an adult in good health. V and J are TRBV2 and TRBJ1-2; 10 bases align to TRBD1. CDR3 nucleotides: TGTGCCAGCAGTAGACAGGGGGCGGGAGGCTACACCTTC. Its protein is CASSRQGAGGYTF.